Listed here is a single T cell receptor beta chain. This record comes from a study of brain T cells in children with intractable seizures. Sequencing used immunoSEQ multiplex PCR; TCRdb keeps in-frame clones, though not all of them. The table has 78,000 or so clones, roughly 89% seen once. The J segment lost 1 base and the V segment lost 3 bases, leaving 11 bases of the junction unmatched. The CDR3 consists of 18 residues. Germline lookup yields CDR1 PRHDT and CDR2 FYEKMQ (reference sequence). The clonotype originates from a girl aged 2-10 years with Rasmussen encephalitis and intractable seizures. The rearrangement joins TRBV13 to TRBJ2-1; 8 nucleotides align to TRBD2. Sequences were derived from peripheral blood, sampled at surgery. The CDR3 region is CASSFYPISGSSYNEQFF. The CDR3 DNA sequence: TGTGCCAGCAGCTTTTACCCTATCAGCGGGAGTTCCTACAATGAGCAGTTCTTC.